This is a list of T cell receptor beta chains from one sample in a study of technical replicates of blood from a handful of donors. The table came from immunoSEQ multiplex PCR; TCRdb's copy has only in-frame clones and leaves some out. The sample lists roughly 74,000 clones, 90% to 95% occurring once. Specimen: T cells isolated from PBMCs. The receptors were sampled from a human donor in good health. Each CDR3 is given with its conserved first and last residue. The D gene is left open where the match is weak. The size field is filled for only some rows; it gives once, few, many or a size class.

length: 15; J: TRBJ1-4; size: NA; V: TRBV4-2; D: NA; DNA: TGTGCCAGCAGCCCTCGACAGCTATCGAATGAAAAACTGTTTTTT; CDR3: CASSPRQLSNEKLFF
length: 15; J: TRBJ2-3; size: NA; V: TRBV2; D: TRBD2; DNA: TGTGCCAGCAGTGCCCTAGCGGGAGGCGCAGATACGCAGTATTTT; CDR3: CASSALAGGADTQYF
length: 15; J: TRBJ1-2; size: NA; V: TRBV28; D: TRBD1; DNA: TGTGCCAGCATTACAACGACCGACAGGGTTGAGGGCTACACCTTC; CDR3: CASITTTDRVEGYTF
length: 16; J: TRBJ2-2; size: NA; V: TRBV19; D: TRBD2; DNA: TGTGCCAGTAGTAAATTAGCGGGAGTTCCCACCGGGGAGCTGTTTTTT; CDR3: CASSKLAGVPTGELFF
length: 13; J: TRBJ2-7; size: NA; V: TRBV11-2; D: NA; DNA: TGTGCCAGCGGCCCCCGGGACAACTACGAGCAGTACTTC; CDR3: CASGPRDNYEQYF
length: 15; J: TRBJ1-2; size: NA; V: TRBV5-8; D: TRBD1; DNA: TGTGCCAGCAGCTCCGGGACAGGGTTTTACTATGGCTACACCTTC; CDR3: CASSSGTGFYYGYTF
length: 16; J: TRBJ1-5; size: NA; V: TRBV28; D: NA; DNA: TGTGCCAGCAGCAGCGGACAGTATTATAGCAATCAGCCCCAGCATTTT; CDR3: CASSSGQYYSNQPQHF
length: 16; J: TRBJ1-2; size: NA; V: TRBV6-5; D: NA; DNA: TGTGCCAGCAGTTACTCGACAACAGGGATCCCCTATGGCTACACCTTC; CDR3: CASSYSTTGIPYGYTF
length: 16; J: TRBJ2-2; size: NA; V: TRBV27; D: NA; DNA: TGTGCCAGCAGCCATAGACAGCCGACGAACACCGGGGAGCTGTTTTTT; CDR3: CASSHRQPTNTGELFF
length: 16; J: TRBJ2-2; size: NA; V: TRBV7-3; D: NA; DNA: TGTGCCAGCAGCTCCGGTCACGGGGGGCTGTCCGGGGAGCTGTTTTTT; CDR3: CASSSGHGGLSGELFF
length: 15; J: TRBJ1-2; size: NA; V: TRBV5-8; D: TRBD1; DNA: TGTGCCAGCAGCCTCGGGACAGGGGATCTAGGCGGCTACACCTTC; CDR3: CASSLGTGDLGGYTF
length: 14; J: TRBJ2-5; size: NA; V: TRBV27; D: NA; DNA: TGTGCCAGCAGTTTATCGAGAGGGGGAGAGACCCAGTACTTC; CDR3: CASSLSRGGETQYF
length: 16; J: TRBJ2-2; size: NA; V: TRBV5-4; D: TRBD1; DNA: TGTGCCAGCAGCTTGGGACAGGGCGCGAACACCGGGGAGCTGTTTTTT; CDR3: CASSLGQGANTGELFF
length: 14; J: TRBJ1-2; size: once; V: TRBV7-2; D: NA; DNA: TGTGCCAGCAGCCTAATATCGGGGAACTATGGCTACACCTTC; CDR3: CASSLISGNYGYTF
length: 16; J: TRBJ1-3; size: NA; V: TRBV6-5; D: NA; DNA: TGTGCCAGCAGTTACCGGGGGGCCAACTCTGGAAACACCATATATTTT; CDR3: CASSYRGANSGNTIYF
length: 15; J: TRBJ2-7; size: once; V: TRBV10-3; D: TRBD2; DNA: TGTGCCATCAGAGAAGTTCTAGCGGACTCCTACGAGCAGTACTTC; CDR3: CAIREVLADSYEQYF
length: 17; J: TRBJ2-6; size: NA; V: TRBV7-9; D: TRBD1; DNA: TGTGCCAGCAGCAGACAGGGGCAAGCCTCTGGGGCCAACGTCCTGACTTTC; CDR3: CASSRQGQASGANVLTF
length: 14; J: TRBJ1-4; size: NA; V: TRBV19; D: TRBD1; DNA: TGTGCCAGTAGTATAAGGGCAGGGGGTGAAAAACTGTTTTTT; CDR3: CASSIRAGGEKLFF
length: 14; J: TRBJ1-2; size: NA; V: TRBV2; D: TRBD1; DNA: TGTGCCAGCAGCGAAGGGTGGAGGGGGCCTGGCTACACCTTC; CDR3: CASSEGWRGPGYTF
length: 14; J: TRBJ2-3; size: NA; V: TRBV11-3; D: NA; DNA: TGTGCCAGCAGCTCCGACAGATTCACAGATACGCAGTATTTT; CDR3: CASSSDRFTDTQYF
length: 15; J: TRBJ2-5; size: NA; V: TRBV11-1; D: TRBD2; DNA: TGTGCCAGCAGCTCCCAGGGACTAGCGGGAGAGACCCAGTACTTC; CDR3: CASSSQGLAGETQYF
length: 16; J: TRBJ1-2; size: NA; V: TRBV5-8; D: TRBD1; DNA: TGTGCCAGCAGCTTGATCCTGGACAGGGACTATAATGGCTACACCTTC; CDR3: CASSLILDRDYNGYTF
length: 17; J: TRBJ2-3; size: once; V: TRBV7-6; D: TRBD1; DNA: TGTGCCAGCAGCTTCGCCCTACAGGGGAAGAGGTCAGATACGCAGTATTTT; CDR3: CASSFALQGKRSDTQYF
length: 16; J: TRBJ2-7; size: NA; V: TRBV7-8; D: TRBD1; DNA: TGTGCCAGCAGCCAAAAACCGCGTCAGGGGGCTTACGAGCAGTACTTC; CDR3: CASSQKPRQGAYEQYF
length: 16; J: TRBJ1-4; size: NA; V: TRBV9; D: TRBD1; DNA: TGTGCCAGCAGCGCCGGGACAGGGGGTTCTAATGAAAAACTGTTTTTT; CDR3: CASSAGTGGSNEKLFF
length: 13; J: TRBJ2-3; size: NA; V: TRBV10-3; D: TRBD1; DNA: TGTGCCATAGGGACAGGGGGTACAGATACGCAGTATTTT; CDR3: CAIGTGGTDTQYF
length: 17; J: TRBJ2-3; size: NA; V: TRBV28; D: NA; DNA: TGTGCCAGCAGTTTATTGGGGGCAGCCATAAGCACAGATACGCAGTATTTT; CDR3: CASSLLGAAISTDTQYF
length: 15; J: TRBJ1-3; size: NA; V: TRBV29-1; D: TRBD1; DNA: TGCAGCGTTTTAAGGACAGGTCCCAGCGGAAACACCATATATTTT; CDR3: CSVLRTGPSGNTIYF
length: 14; J: TRBJ2-7; size: NA; V: TRBV5-1; D: TRBD1; DNA: TGCGCCAGCAGCTGGAGACAGGGTGGTTACGAGCAGTACTTC; CDR3: CASSWRQGGYEQYF
length: 11; J: TRBJ2-5; size: NA; V: TRBV20-1; D: NA; DNA: TGCAGCCTAAGACCAGGGGAGACCCAGTACTTC; CDR3: CSLRPGETQYF
length: 16; J: TRBJ1-1; size: NA; V: TRBV4-1; D: NA; DNA: TGCGCCAGCAGCCAAGCCTCCCGGGTCCTGATCACTGAAGCTTTCTTT; CDR3: CASSQASRVLITEAFF